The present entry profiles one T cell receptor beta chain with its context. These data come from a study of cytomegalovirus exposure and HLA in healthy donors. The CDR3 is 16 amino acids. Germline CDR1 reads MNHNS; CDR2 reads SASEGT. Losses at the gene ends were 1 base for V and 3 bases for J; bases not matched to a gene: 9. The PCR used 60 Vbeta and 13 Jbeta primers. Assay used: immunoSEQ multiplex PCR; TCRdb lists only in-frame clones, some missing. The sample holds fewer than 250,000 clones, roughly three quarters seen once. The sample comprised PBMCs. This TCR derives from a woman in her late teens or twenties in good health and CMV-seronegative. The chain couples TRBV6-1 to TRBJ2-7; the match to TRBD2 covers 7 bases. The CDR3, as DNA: TGTGCCAGCAGTGAAGTGGGGGGGGGTATCCTCTACGAGCAGTACTTC. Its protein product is CASSEVGGGILYEQYF.